Sequencing of this T cell receptor beta chain was carried out in a study of blood T cell repertoires in COVID-19. The germline V gene has CDR1 SGHRS and CDR2 YFSETQ. After removal of 4 bases from V and 8 bases from J, the junction contained 12 bases not matched to a gene. The CDR3 consists of 18 residues. Generated by immunoSEQ multiplex PCR, the TCRdb table keeps only in-frame clones and is missing some. The sample consists of around 140,000 clones, more than 75% of them appearing once. This receptor was identified in a man aged 65-85 years with active COVID-19. The material sequenced was peripheral blood. The J gene is TRBJ2-4, the V gene TRBV5-1, with 16 bases matching TRBD2. This CDR3 reads CASSLSGTSGRAGDIQYF. The CDR3 DNA is TGCGCCAGCAGCCTATCAGGGACTAGCGGGAGGGCCGGGGACATTCAGTACTTC. The complete variable domain, with remaining parts taken from reference TRBV5-1 and TRBJ2-4, reads KAGVTQTPRYLIKTRGQQVTLSCSPISGHRSVSWYQQTPGQGLQFLFEYFSETQRNKGNFPGRFSGRQFSNSRSEMNVSTLELGDSALYLCASSLSGTSGRAGDIQYFGAGTRLSVL.